The clone carrying this T cell receptor (beta chain) was counted between two and nine times. Its specificity is not known. The data were obtained in a study of regulatory T cells in long-lasting Graves disease. Study findings and constraints: Persistent-disease Graves' patients showed less TCR diversity than new cases. Persistent cases favored TRBV28, TRBJ1-2 and TRBJ2-5.

With iRepertoire HTBI primers and Arm-PCR of CDR3 regions, TCR beta libraries were built. TCRdb recomputed calls from the multiplex PCR reads with MiXCR, one row per CDR3 protein. The table records approximately 350,000 distinct CDR3 sequences, about 11% of them present only once. As to time point: newly diagnosed GD, antithyroid drugs for less than 3 months. PBMC RNA was the source of the TCR library. The V end was cut by 0 bases, the J end by 0 bases, with 11 bases between. The CDR3 is 16 amino acids. Germline V gives CDR1 DFQATT, CDR2 SNEGSKA (reference sequence). These sequences were also reported in another study, on T cells in Graves' hyperthyroidism and ophthalmopathy. That paper adds: Patients showing uncontrolled infection, other autoimmune disease, pregnancy or lactation were ineligible.

The genes are TRBV20-1 and TRBJ1-4, with a tentative D call TRBD1 (6 bases). The TCR was taken from a woman in her late teens or twenties with Graves disease. Here the sequenced sample was peripheral blood mononuclear cells (PBMCs), taken at new diagnosis, from a patient treated with antithyroid drugs. CDR3 nucleotide sequence: TGCAGTGCTAGAGAGAGACAGGCCCCAACTAATGAAAAACTGTTTTTT. This gives the protein CSARERQAPTNEKLFF.